This T cell receptor (beta chain) came from a study of radiotherapy plus CTLA-4 blockade in lung cancer. Regarding this clone: The antigen remains undetermined.

Clones were read by immunoSEQ multiplex PCR, and TCRdb kept only the in-frame ones, dropping some. The sample lists 81,000 or so clones; roughly 86% were seen once. V was shortened by 2 bases and J by 1 base, with 5 bases between the two germline ends. CDR3 length: 13 amino acids. The germline gives CDR1 MDHEN, CDR2 SYDVKM. General observations from the study: Clones derived from tumor TCRs expanded in blood after radiotherapy plus ipilimumab.

This specimen consisted of peripheral blood, obtained from a patient treated with radiotherapy plus ipilimumab. This sequence originates from a human donor with non-small cell lung cancer who had stable disease on radiotherapy plus ipilimumab. The chain combines TRBV28 with TRBJ1-1; D remains ambiguous. The chain's CDR3 is CASSLRANTEAFF. The CDR3, as DNA: TGTGCCAGCAGTTTAAGGGCGAACACTGAAGCTTTCTTT.